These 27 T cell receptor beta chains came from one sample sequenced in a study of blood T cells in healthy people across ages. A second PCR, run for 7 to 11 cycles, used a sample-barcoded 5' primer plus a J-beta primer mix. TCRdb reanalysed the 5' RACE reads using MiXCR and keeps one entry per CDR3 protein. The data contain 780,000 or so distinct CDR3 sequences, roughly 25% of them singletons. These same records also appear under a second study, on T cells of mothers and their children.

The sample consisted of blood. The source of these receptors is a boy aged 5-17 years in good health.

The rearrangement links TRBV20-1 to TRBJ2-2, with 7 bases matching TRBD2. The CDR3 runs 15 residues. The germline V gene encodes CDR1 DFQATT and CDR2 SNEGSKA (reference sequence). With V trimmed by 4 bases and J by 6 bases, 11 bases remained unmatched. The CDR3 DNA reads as TGCAGTGCTACAAGGACTAGACGGAGTCCCGGGGAGCTGTTTTTT. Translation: CSATRTRRSPGELFF.

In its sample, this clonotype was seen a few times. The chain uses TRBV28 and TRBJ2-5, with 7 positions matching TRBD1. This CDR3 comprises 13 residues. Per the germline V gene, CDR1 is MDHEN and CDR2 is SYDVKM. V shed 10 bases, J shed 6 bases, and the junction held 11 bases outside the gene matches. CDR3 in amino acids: CAILRTGLKTQYF. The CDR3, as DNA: TGTGCCATCCTTAGGACAGGATTAAAGACCCAGTACTTC.

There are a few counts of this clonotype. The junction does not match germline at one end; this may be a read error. The CDR3 region is CASSPTGTEAFF. The CDR3 DNA reads TGCGCCAGCAGTCCCACCGGCACTGAAGCTTTCTTT. The gene calls are TRBV28 and TRBJ1-1; D not certain. This CDR3 is built from 12 residues. Per germline, CDR1 MDHEN and CDR2 SYDVKM.

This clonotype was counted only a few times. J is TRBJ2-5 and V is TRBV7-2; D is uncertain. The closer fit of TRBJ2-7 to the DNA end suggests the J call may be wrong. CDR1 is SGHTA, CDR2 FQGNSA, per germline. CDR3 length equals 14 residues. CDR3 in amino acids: CASSLDFGSYEQYF. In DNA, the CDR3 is TGTGCCAGCAGCTTAGACTTTGGATCCTACGAGCAGTACTTC.

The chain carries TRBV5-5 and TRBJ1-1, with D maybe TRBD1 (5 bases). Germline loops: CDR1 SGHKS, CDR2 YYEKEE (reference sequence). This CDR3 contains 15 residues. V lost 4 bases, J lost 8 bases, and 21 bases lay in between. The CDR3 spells CASSGSQGPLLEAFF. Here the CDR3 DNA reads TGTGCCAGCAGCGGGAGCCAGGGCCCTCTTCTCGAAGCTTTCTTT.

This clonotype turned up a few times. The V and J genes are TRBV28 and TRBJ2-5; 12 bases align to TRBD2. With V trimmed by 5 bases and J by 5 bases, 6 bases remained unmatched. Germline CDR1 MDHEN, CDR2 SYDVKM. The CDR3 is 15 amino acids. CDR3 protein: CASSGAGTSGETQYF. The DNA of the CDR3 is TGTGCCAGCAGTGGCGCCGGGACTAGCGGGGAGACCCAGTACTTC.

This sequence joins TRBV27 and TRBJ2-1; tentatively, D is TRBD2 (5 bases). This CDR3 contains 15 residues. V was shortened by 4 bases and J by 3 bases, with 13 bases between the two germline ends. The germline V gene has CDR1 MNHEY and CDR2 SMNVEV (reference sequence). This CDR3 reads CASSSEWESYNEQFF. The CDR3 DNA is TGTGCCAGCAGTTCCGAATGGGAGAGCTACAATGAGCAGTTCTTC.

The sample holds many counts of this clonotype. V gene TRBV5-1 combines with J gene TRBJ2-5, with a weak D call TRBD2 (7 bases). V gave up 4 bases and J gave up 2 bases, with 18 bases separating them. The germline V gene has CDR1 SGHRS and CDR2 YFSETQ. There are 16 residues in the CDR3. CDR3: CASSHRLQGGQETQYF. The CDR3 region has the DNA TGCGCCAGCAGCCACCGCCTACAGGGAGGGCAAGAGACCCAGTACTTC. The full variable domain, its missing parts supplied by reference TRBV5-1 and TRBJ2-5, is KAGVTQTPRYLIKTRGQQVTLSCSPISGHRSVSWYQQTPGQGLQFLFEYFSETQRNKGNFPGRFSGRQFSNSRSEMNVSTLELGDSALYLCASSHRLQGGQETQYFGPGTRLLVL.

The CDR3 is CASSEQGIQNIQYF. DNA of the CDR3: TGTGCCAGCAGCGAACAGGGAATCCAAAACATTCAGTACTTC. The rearrangement uses TRBV7-9 and TRBJ2-4; TRBD1 is a possible D gene (6 bases). The V end was cut by 5 bases, the J end by 5 bases, with 13 bases between. Per the germline V gene, CDR1 is SEHNR and CDR2 is FQNEAQ (reference sequence). The CDR3 contains 14 residues.

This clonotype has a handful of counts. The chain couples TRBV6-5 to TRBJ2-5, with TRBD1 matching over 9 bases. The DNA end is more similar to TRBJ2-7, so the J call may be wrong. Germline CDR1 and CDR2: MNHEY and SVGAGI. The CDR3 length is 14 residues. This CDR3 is CASKGQGNSYEQYF. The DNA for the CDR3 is TGTGCCAGCAAGGGACAGGGAAATTCCTACGAGCAGTACTTC.

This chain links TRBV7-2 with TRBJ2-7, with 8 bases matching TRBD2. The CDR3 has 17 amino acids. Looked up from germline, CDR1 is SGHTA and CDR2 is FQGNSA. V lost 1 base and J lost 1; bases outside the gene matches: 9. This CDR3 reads CASSLVGQSGRSYEQYF. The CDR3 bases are TGTGCCAGCAGCTTAGTGGGCCAGAGCGGGAGATCCTACGAGCAGTACTTC. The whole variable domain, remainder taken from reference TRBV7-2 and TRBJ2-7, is GAGVSQSPSNKVTEKGKDVELRCDPISGHTALYWYRQSLGQGLEFLIYFQGNSAPDKSGLPSDRFSAERTGGSVSTLTIQRTQQEDSAVYLCASSLVGQSGRSYEQYFGPGTRLTVT.

CDR3 nucleotides: TGCAGCGTGGAAAACAGGGGGTTTTACACTGAAGCTTTCTTT. This encodes CSVENRGFYTEAFF. The chain links TRBV29-1 to TRBJ1-1; TRBD1 matches at 8 bases. The V gene's germline CDR1 is SQVTM and CDR2 ANQGSEA. Unmatched junction bases numbered 9, after V lost 6 bases and J lost 3 bases. The CDR3 has 14 residues. The full variable domain, in which reference TRBV29-1 and TRBJ1-1 provide the parts outside the CDR3, is SAVISQKPSRDICQRGTSLTIQCQVDSQVTMMFWYRQQPGQSLTLIATANQGSEATYESGFVIDKFPISRPNLTFSTLTVSNMSPEDSSIYLCSVENRGFYTEAFFGQGTRLTVV.

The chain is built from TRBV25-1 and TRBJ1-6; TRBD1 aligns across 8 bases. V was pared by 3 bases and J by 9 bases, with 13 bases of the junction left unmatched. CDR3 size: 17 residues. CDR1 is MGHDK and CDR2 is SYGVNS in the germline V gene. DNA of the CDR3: TGTGCCAGCAGTGAGCCCGGGGCAGGGGGCTGGGGTTCACCCCTCCACTTT. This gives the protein CASSEPGAGGWGSPLHF.

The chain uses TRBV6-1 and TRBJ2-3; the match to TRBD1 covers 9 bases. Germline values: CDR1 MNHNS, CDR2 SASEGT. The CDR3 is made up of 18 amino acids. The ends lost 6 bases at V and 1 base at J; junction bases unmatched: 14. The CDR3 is CASSRTSKRQGGTDTQYF. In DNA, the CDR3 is TGTGCCAGCAGCCGTACTTCCAAACGACAGGGGGGCACAGATACGCAGTATTTT.

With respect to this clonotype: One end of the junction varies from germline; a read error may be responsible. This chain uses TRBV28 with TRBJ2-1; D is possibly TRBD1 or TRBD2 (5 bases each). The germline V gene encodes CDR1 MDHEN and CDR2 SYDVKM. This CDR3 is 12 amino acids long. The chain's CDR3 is CVSSLVGTEQFF. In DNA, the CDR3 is TGTGTCAGCAGTTTAGTCGGGACTGAGCAGTTCTTC.

Here the CDR3 reads CASSLALAETDTQYF. The CDR3 DNA is TGTGCCAGCAGCTTAGCACTGGCGGAAACAGATACGCAGTATTTT. V and J are TRBV7-9 and TRBJ2-3; no reliable D call. In germline, CDR1 is SEHNR, CDR2 FQNEAQ (reference sequence). The CDR3 spans 15 residues. Trimming shortened V by 0 bases and J by 3 bases, and 10 bases separated the two germline ends.

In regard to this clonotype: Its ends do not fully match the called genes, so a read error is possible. CDR3 protein: CVSSTSGRNEQYF. CDR3 DNA: TGTGTCAGCAGTACTAGCGGGAGAAACGAGCAGTACTTC. The chain has TRBV7-9 and TRBJ2-7; 11 positions agree with TRBD2. Germline values: CDR1 SEHNR, CDR2 FQNEAQ (reference sequence). The CDR3 consists of 13 residues.

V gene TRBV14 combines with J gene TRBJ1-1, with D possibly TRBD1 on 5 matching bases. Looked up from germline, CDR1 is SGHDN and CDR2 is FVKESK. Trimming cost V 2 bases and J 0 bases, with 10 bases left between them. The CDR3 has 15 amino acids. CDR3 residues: CASSQQGHMNTEAFF. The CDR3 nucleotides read TGTGCCAGCAGCCAACAGGGCCACATGAACACTGAAGCTTTCTTT.

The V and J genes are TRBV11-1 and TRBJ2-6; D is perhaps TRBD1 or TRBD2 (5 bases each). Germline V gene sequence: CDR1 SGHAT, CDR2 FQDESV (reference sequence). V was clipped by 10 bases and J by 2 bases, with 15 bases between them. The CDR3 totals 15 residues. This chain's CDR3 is CATEGFKPGANVLTF. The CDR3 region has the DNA TGTGCCACCGAGGGGTTCAAACCTGGGGCCAACGTCCTGACTTTC.

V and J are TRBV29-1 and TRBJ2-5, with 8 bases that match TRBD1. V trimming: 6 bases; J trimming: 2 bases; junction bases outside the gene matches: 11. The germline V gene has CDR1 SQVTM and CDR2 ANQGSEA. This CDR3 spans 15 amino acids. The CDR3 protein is CSVDGTGEEQETQYF. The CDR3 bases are TGCAGCGTCGACGGGACAGGAGAAGAACAAGAGACCCAGTACTTC.

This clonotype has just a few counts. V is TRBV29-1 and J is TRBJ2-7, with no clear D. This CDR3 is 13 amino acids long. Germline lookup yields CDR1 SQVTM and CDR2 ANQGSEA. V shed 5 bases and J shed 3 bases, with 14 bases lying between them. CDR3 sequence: CSVLFRSNYEQYF. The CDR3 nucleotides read TGCAGCGTTCTTTTCAGGAGTAACTACGAGCAGTACTTC.

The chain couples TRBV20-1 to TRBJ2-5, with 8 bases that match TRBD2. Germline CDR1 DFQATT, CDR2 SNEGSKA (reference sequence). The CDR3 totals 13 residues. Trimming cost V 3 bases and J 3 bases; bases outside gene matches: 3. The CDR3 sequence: CSASPAGEETQYF. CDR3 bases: TGCAGTGCTAGCCCAGCGGGGGAAGAGACCCAGTACTTC.

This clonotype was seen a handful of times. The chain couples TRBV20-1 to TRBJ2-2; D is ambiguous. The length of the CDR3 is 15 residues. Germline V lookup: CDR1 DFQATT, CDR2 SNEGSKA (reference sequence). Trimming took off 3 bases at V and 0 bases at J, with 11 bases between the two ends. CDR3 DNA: TGCAGTGCTAGCGGGTGGCCCGCGAACACCGGGGAGCTGTTTTTT. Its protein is CSASGWPANTGELFF.

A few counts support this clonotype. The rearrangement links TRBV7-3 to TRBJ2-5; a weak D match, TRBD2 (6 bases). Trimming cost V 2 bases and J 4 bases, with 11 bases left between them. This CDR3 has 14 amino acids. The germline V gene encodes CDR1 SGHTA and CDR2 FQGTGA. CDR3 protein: CASSLELASETQYF. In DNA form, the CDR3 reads TGTGCCAGCAGCTTAGAACTAGCATCAGAGACCCAGTACTTC. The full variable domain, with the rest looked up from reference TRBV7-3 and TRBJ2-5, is GAGVSQTPSNKVTEKGKYVELRCDPISGHTALYWYRQSLGQGPEFLIYFQGTGAADDSGLPNDRFFAVRPEGSVSTLKIQRTERGDSAVYLCASSLELASETQYFGPGTRLLVL.

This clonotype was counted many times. The CDR3 region has the DNA TGTGCCAGCTCACCACAGCTCGGAGCAAATGAAAAACTGTTTTTT. Amino acids: CASSPQLGANEKLFF. This sequence joins TRBV18 and TRBJ1-4; D unclear. The germline V gene has CDR1 KGHSH and CDR2 LQKENI. The CDR3 extends over 15 amino acids. Trimming removed 1 base at V and 5 bases at J, with 11 bases between.

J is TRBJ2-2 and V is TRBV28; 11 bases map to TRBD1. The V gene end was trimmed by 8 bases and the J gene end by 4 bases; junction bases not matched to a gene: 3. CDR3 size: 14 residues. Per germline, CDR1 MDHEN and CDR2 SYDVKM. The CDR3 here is CASLGTGGTGELFF. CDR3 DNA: TGTGCCAGCCTCGGGACAGGGGGCACCGGGGAGCTGTTTTTT.

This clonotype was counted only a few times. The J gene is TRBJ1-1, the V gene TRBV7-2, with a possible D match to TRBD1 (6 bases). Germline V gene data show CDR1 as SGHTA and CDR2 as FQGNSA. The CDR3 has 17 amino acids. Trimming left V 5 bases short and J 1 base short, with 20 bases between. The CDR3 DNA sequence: TGTGCCAGCAGCGGTCTAGGGTCGGGGGCTCGGAACACTGAAGCTTTCTTT. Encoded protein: CASSGLGSGARNTEAFF. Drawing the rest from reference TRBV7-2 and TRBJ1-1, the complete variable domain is GAGVSQSPSNKVTEKGKDVELRCDPISGHTALYWYRQSLGQGLEFLIYFQGNSAPDKSGLPSDRFSAERTGGSVSTLTIQRTQQEDSAVYLCASSGLGSGARNTEAFFGQGTRLTVV.